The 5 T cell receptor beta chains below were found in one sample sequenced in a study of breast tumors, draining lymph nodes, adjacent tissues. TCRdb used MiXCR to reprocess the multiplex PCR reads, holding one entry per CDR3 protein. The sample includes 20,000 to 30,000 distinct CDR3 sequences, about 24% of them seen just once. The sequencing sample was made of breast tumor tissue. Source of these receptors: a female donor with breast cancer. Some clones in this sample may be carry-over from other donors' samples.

The CDR3 protein is CASIIGLTGELFF. The DNA of the CDR3 is TGTGCCAGCATTATAGGGCTCACCGGGGAGCTGTTTTTT. The chain employs TRBV7-6 and TRBJ2-2; no reliable D call. This CDR3 is built from 13 residues. The germline V gene encodes CDR1 SGHVS and CDR2 FNYEAQ. Trimming removed 7 bases from V and 4 bases from J, with 10 bases in between.

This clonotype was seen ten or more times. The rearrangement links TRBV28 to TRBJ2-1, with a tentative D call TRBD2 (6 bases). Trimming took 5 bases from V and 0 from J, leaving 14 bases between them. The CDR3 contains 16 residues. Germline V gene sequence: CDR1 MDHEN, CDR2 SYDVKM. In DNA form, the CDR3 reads TGTGCCAGCAGTCTAGCGAGACAAAGCTCCTACAATGAGCAGTTCTTC. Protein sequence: CASSLARQSSYNEQFF.

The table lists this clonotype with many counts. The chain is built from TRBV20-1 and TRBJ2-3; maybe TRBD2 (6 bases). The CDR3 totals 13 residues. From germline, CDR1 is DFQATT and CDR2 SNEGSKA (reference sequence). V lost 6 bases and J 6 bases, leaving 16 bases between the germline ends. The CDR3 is CSALTSLRDTQYF. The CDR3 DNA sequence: TGCAGTGCATTAACTAGCTTGAGGGATACGCAGTATTTT.

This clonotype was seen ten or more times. CDR3 sequence (DNA): TGCGCCAGCAGCCCTAGCGTGTGGAACACCGGGGAGCTGTTTTTT. This gives the protein CASSPSVWNTGELFF. V and J are TRBV5-1 and TRBJ2-2, with D perhaps TRBD2 (6 bases). V shed 4 bases and J shed 1 base, with 11 bases lying between them. The germline CDR1 and CDR2 sequences are SGHRS and YFSETQ. This CDR3 contains 15 residues.

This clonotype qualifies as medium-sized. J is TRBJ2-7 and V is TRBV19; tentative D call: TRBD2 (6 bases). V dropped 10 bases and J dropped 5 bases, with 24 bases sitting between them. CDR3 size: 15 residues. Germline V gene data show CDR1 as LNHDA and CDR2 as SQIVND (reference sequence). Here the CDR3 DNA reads TGTGCCACCCAGTTTAGAACGGGAGAAATAAACGAGCAGTACTTC. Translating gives CATQFRTGEINEQYF.